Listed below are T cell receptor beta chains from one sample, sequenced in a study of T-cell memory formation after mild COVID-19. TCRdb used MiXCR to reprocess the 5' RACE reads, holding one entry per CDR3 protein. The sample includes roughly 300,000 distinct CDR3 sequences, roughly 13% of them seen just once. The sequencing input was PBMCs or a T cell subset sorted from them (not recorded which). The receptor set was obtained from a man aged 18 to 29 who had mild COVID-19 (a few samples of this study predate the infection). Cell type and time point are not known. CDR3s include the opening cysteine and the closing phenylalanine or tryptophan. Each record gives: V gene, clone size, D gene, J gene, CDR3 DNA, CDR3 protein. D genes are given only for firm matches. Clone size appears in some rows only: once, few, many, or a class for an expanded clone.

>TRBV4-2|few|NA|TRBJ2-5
TGTGCCAGCAGCCAAGGGGCGGGACACCAAGAGACCCAGTACTTC
CASSQGAGHQETQYF
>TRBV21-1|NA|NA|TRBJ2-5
TGTGCCAGCAGGAATCGGCTAGCGGGGGGCCGGGAGACCCAGTACTTC
CASRNRLAGGRETQYF
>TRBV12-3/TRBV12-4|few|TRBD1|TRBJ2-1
TGTGCCAGCAGTCCTACAGGGGATGGTTACAGTGAGCAGTTCTTC
CASSPTGDGYSEQFF
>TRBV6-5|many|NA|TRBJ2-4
TGTGCCAGCAGTTACCGTGCGGGGAGCAGCCGGGGAAACATTCAGTACTTC
CASSYRAGSSRGNIQYF
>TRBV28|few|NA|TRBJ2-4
TGTGCCAGCAGTTCCCCCATGGAGGGTAGTGGCATTCAGTACTTC
CASSSPMEGSGIQYF
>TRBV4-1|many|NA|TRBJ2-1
TGCGCCAGCAGCCCGCTTTCCGGGACCCCCTCCTACAATGAGCAGTTCTTC
CASSPLSGTPSYNEQFF
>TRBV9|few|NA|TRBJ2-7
TGTGCCAGCAGCGTAGCGGGACCACCCTACGAGCAGTACTTC
CASSVAGPPYEQYF
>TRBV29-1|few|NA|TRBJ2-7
TGCAGCGGAGGGCGGACGGACCAGGCCTCCGAGCAGTACTTC
CSGGRTDQASEQYF
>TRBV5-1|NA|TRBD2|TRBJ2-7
TGCGCCAGCAGCTTGGGGCCTAGCGGAACCTACGAGCAGTACTTC
CASSLGPSGTYEQYF
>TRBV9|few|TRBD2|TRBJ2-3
TGTGCCAGCAGCTCGGGGACTAGCGGGGGAGCAGATACGCAGTATTTT
CASSSGTSGGADTQYF
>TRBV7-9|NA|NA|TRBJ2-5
TGTGCCAGCAGCTCCCGTGGGACTGGCGAGACCCAGTACTTC
CASSSRGTGETQYF
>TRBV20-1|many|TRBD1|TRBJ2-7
TGCAGTGCCCCCGACAGGGACCTCGAGCAGTACTTC
CSAPDRDLEQYF
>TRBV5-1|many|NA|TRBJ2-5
TGCGCCAGCAGCCTGACCGGGGCCATCCAAGAGACCCAGTACTTC
CASSLTGAIQETQYF
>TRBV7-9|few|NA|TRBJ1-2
TGTGCCAGCAGCTTAATGGCTGGCTACACCTTC
CASSLMAGYTF
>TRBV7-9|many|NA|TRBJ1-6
TGTGCCAGCAGCTTAGATGAGGGCTACTCACCCCTCCACTTT
CASSLDEGYSPLHF
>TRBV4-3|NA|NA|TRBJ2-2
TGCGCCAGCAGCCAAGATCTCGTGGGGCCCGGGGAGCTGTTTTTT
CASSQDLVGPGELFF
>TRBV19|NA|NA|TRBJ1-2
TGTGCCAGTAGTCAGGAGACAGGTGGCTACACCTTC
CASSQETGGYTF
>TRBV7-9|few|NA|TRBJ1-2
TGTGCCAGCAGTCTGGACAGATATGGCTACACCTTC
CASSLDRYGYTF
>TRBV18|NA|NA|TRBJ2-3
TGTGCCAGCTCACTCTTAAGTGCAGATACGCAGTATTTT
CASSLLSADTQYF
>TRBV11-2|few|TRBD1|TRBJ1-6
TGTGCCAGCAGCGGGACAGACAATAATTCACCCCTCCACTTT
CASSGTDNNSPLHF
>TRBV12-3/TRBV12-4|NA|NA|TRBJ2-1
TGTGCCAGCACCAAGGACAGCCTGCTGTACAATGAGCAGTTCTTC
CASTKDSLLYNEQFF
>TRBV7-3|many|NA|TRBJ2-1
TGTGCCAGCAGCTTATCAGGGCTGAAATACAATGAGCAGTTCTTC
CASSLSGLKYNEQFF
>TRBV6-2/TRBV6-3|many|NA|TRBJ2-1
TGTGCCAGCAGTCCAAGTATGAGCTCCTACAATGAGCAGTTCTTC
CASSPSMSSYNEQFF
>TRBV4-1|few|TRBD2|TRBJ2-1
TGCGCCAGCAGCCAAGGTTTAGCGGGGGGGTATGAGCAGTTCTTC
CASSQGLAGGYEQFF
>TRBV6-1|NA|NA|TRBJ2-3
TGTGCCAGCAGTGACCGCCAGCCAGATACGCAGTATTTT
CASSDRQPDTQYF
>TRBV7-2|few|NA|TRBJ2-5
TGTGCCAGCAGCCGAAGGGGGGAGACCCAGTACTTC
CASSRRGETQYF
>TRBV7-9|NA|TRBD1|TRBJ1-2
TGTGCCAGCAGCTTAGGGACCGGGACAGGGGGCAATGGCTACACCTTC
CASSLGTGTGGNGYTF
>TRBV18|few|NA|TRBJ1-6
TGTGCCAGTCGCCGGGACGGGATTAATTCACCCCTCCACTTT
CASRRDGINSPLHF
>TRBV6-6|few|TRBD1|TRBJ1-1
TGTGCCAGCAGTAAACAGACAGGGGGCGTGAACACTGAAGCTTTCTTT
CASSKQTGGVNTEAFF
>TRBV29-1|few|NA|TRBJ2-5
TGCAGCGCCGGAGGGACAGACCCTCGGTCGACCCAGTACTTC
CSAGGTDPRSTQYF
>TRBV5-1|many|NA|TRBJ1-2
TGCGCCAGCAGCTTGGCGGGGCGTTTCACCCCCTTTGGCTACACCTTC
CASSLAGRFTPFGYTF
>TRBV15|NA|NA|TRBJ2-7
TGTGCCACCAGCAGAGACCAGACAGGTGCTTACGAGCAGTACTTC
CATSRDQTGAYEQYF
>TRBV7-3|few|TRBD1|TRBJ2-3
TGTGCCAGCAGCAACCCCGGGACAGGGACTGAGACGCAGTATTTT
CASSNPGTGTETQYF
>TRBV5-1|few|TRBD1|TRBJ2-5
TGCGCCAGTACAGGGGGCGCGTCGGGAGAGACCCAGTACTTC
CASTGGASGETQYF
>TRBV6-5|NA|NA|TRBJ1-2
TGTGCCAGCAGTTCGCGAGAGGGATATGGCTACACCTTC
CASSSREGYGYTF
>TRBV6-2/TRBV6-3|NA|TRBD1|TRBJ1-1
TGTGCCAGCAGTTACCCTGCGGGGACAGGGGGCGCTTGGAACACTGAAGCTTTCTTT
CASSYPAGTGGAWNTEAFF
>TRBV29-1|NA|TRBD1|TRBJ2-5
TGCAGCACTCAACAGGGGTCCACCAAAGGGACCCAGTACTTC
CSTQQGSTKGTQYF
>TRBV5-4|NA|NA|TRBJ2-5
TGTGCCAGCAACATTGATCCGGGACACAGGGAGACCCAGTACTTC
CASNIDPGHRETQYF
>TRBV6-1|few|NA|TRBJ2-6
TGTGCCAGCAGTGTCAGAGGGGTCGGGGCCAACGTCCTGACTTTC
CASSVRGVGANVLTF
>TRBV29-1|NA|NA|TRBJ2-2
TGCAGCGTACGACAGACCAACACCGGGGAGCTGTTTTTT
CSVRQTNTGELFF
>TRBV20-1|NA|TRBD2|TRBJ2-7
TGCAGTGCTAGAGATATACTATTAGCGGGGACGAGCTCCTACGAGCAGTACTTC
CSARDILLAGTSSYEQYF
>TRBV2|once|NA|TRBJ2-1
TGTGCCAGCAGTAGTGATAGGCAATCCTACAATGAGCAGTTCTTC
CASSSDRQSYNEQFF